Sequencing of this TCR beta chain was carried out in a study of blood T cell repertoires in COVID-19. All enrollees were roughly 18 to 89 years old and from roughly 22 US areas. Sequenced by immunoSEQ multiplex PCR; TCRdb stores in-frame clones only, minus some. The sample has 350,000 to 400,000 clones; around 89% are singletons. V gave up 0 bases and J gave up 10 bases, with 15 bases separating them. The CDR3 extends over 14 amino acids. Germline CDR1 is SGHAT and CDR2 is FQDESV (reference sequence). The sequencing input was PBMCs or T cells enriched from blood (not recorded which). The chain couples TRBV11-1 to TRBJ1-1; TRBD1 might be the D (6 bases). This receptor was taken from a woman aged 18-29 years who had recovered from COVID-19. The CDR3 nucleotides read TGTGCCAGCAGCTTAGCCCTGGGGACACGCGGAGCTTTCTTT. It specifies CASSLALGTRGAFF.